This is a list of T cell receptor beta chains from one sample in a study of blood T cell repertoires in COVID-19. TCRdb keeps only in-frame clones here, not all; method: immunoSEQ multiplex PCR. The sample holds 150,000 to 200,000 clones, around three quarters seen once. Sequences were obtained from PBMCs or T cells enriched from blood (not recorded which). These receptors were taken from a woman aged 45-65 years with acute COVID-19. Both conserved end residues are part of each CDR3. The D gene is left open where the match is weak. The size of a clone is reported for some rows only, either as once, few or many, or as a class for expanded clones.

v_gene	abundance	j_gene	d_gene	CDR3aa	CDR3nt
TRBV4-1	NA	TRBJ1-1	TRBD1	CASSQGLDRGRSTEAFF	TGCGCCAGCAGCCAAGGACTGGACAGGGGGCGAAGCACTGAAGCTTTCTTT
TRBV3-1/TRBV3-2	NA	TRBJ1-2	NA	CASSQVAGDGYTF	TGTGCCAGCAGCCAAGTGGCAGGGGATGGCTACACCTTC
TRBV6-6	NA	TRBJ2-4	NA	CASSYFQEKNIQYF	TGTGCCAGCAGTTACTTCCAGGAAAAAAACATTCAGTACTTC
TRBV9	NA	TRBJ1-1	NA	CASSPQMVAGNTEAFF	TGTGCCAGCAGCCCTCAAATGGTGGCAGGGAACACTGAAGCTTTCTTT
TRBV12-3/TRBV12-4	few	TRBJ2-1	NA	CASGGSAKGEQFF	TGTGCCAGCGGGGGGTCTGCGAAGGGGGAGCAGTTCTTC
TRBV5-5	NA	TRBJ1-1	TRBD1	CASNRGQALGNTEAFF	TGTGCCAGCAACCGTGGACAGGCCCTAGGGAACACTGAAGCTTTCTTT
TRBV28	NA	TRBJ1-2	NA	CASSFQINNYGYTF	TGTGCCAGCAGTTTCCAAATCAATAACTATGGCTACACCTTC
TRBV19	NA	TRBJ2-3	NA	CASSIKAGQGTDTQYF	TGTGCCAGTAGTATTAAAGCGGGACAGGGCACAGATACGCAGTATTTT
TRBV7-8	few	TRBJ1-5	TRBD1	CASSLWGRGRGIYQPQHF	TGTGCCAGCAGCTTATGGGGCCGGGGCAGGGGGATTTATCAGCCCCAGCATTTT
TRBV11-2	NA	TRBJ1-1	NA	CASSLVRRNTEAFF	TGTGCCAGCAGCTTAGTTCGGAGAAACACTGAAGCTTTCTTT
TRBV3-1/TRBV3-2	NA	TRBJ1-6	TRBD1	CASSPQGVGSPLHF	TGTGCCAGCAGCCCGCAGGGGGTTGGTTCACCCCTCCACTTT
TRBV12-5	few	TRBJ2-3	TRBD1	CASGLVGDGQVPNTDTQYF	TGTGCTAGTGGTTTGGTAGGAGATGGACAGGTTCCAAACACAGATACGCAGTATTTT
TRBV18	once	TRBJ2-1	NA	CASSPAGTYNEQFF	TGTGCCAGCTCACCAGCGGGGACCTACAATGAGCAGTTCTTC
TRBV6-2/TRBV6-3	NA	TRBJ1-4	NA	CASSRTGATNEKLFF	TGTGCCAGCAGTCGGACGGGGGCAACTAATGAAAAACTGTTTTTT
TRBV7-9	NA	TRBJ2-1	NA	CASSLMQAGYNEQFF	TGTGCCAGCAGCTTAATGCAGGCCGGTTACAATGAGCAGTTCTTC
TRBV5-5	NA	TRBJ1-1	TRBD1	CASSPIGQGLLAFF	TGTGCCAGCAGTCCGATCGGACAGGGACTTCTGGCTTTCTTT
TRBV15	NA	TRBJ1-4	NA	CATSRDNSREKLFF	TGTGCCACCAGCAGAGATAACAGTCGCGAAAAACTGTTTTTT
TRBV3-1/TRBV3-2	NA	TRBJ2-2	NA	CASSQDRFTSNTGELFF	TGTGCCAGCAGCCAAGACAGGTTCACCTCGAACACCGGGGAGCTGTTTTTT
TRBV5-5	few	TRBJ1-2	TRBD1	CASSLAGTGGGYTF	TGTGCCAGCAGCTTGGCCGGGACAGGGGGTGGCTACACCTTC
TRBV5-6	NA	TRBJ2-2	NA	CASSLGGAGELFF	TGTGCCAGCAGCTTGGGGGGGGCCGGGGAGCTGTTTTTT